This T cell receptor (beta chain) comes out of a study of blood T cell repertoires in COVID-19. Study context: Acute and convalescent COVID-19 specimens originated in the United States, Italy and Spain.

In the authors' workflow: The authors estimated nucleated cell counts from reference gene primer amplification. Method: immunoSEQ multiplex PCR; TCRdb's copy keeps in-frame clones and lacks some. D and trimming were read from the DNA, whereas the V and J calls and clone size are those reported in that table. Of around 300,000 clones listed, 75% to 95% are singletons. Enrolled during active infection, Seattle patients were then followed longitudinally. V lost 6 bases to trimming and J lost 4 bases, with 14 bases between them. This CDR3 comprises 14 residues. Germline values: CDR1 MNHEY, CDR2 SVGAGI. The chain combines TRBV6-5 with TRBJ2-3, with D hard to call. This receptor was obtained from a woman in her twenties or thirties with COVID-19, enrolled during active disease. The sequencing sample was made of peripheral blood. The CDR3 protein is CASSPESPADTQYF. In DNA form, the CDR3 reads TGTGCCAGCAGCCCCGAAAGCCCGGCAGATACGCAGTATTTT.